The 13 T cell receptor beta chains reported below all come from one sample, sequenced in a study of neurological immune-mediated disorders. TCRdb re-called the 5' RACE reads through MiXCR, storing one row per CDR3 protein. The table records 20,000 or so distinct CDR3 sequences, approximately 15% of them present only once. Input material: PBMCs. These receptors originate from a female donor with HTLV-1-associated myelopathy (HAM/TSP).

This clonotype appeared many times. The genes are TRBV13 and TRBJ1-6, with a weak D call TRBD1 (6 bases). The CDR3 has 13 residues. Germline assignment: CDR1 PRHDT and CDR2 FYEKMQ (reference sequence). The germline V and J ends were trimmed by 5 bases and 9 bases, with 11 bases remaining between them. The CDR3 DNA follows: TGTGCCAGCAGCCTACAGGGTTCTTCACCCCTCCACTTT. Protein sequence: CASSLQGSSPLHF.

This clonotype was seen many times. The chain recombines TRBV12-3 or TRBV12-4 with TRBJ1-1; possibly TRBD1 for D (5 bases). Trimming took off 5 bases at V and 5 bases at J, with 9 bases between the two ends. This CDR3 contains 12 residues. The DNA of the CDR3 is TGTGCCAGCAGTCAGGGAACGACTGAAGCTTTCTTT. Encoded protein: CASSQGTTEAFF.

This clonotype was found many times. CDR3: CASSLRWGGGTGELFF. The DNA of the CDR3 is TGTGCCAGTAGCCTAAGGTGGGGGGGGGGCACCGGGGAGCTGTTTTTT. The chain recombines TRBV19 with TRBJ2-2; 7 nucleotides line up with TRBD2. The CDR3 is made up of 16 amino acids. The J segment lost 4 bases and the V segment lost 6 bases, leaving 11 bases of the junction unmatched. Germline V gene data show CDR1 as LNHDA and CDR2 as SQIVND (reference sequence).

This clonotype was recorded many times. V gene TRBV19 combines with J gene TRBJ2-1; 10 bases agree with TRBD2. Germline CDR1 and CDR2: LNHDA and SQIVND (reference sequence). With V trimmed by 9 bases and J by 5 bases, 7 bases remained unmatched. CDR3 length: 14 amino acids. CDR3 residues: CASTSGRADNEQFF. CDR3 coding DNA: TGTGCCAGCACGAGCGGGAGGGCCGACAATGAGCAGTTCTTC.

Ten or more counts support this clonotype. This chain uses TRBV5-5 with TRBJ1-1; unclear D gene. This CDR3 is 14 amino acids long. The germline V gene encodes CDR1 SGHKS and CDR2 YYEKEE (reference sequence). The V gene lost 2 bases and the J gene lost 0 bases, with 8 bases spanning the gap. The chain's CDR3 is CASSFGFMNTEAFF. As DNA, the CDR3 is TGTGCCAGCAGCTTCGGATTCATGAACACTGAAGCTTTCTTT.

This clonotype was observed many times. This sequence joins TRBV19 and TRBJ2-6, with D unresolved. The CDR3 extends over 13 amino acids. Trimming pared 4 bases from V and 4 bases from J, leaving 5 bases between. Germline CDR1 LNHDA, CDR2 SQIVND (reference sequence). In DNA form, the CDR3 reads TGTGCCAGTAGTACCGAAGGGGCCAACGTCCTGACTTTC. It specifies CASSTEGANVLTF.

The table lists this clonotype with many counts. J is TRBJ2-7 and V is TRBV20-1, with D maybe TRBD2 (6 bases). The germline V and J ends were trimmed by 5 bases and 3 bases, with 8 bases remaining between them. CDR1 and CDR2 from the germline V gene are DFQATT and SNEGSKA (reference sequence). The length of the CDR3 is 11 residues. The CDR3 DNA sequence: TGCAGTGCTTTGGGACTCTACGAGCAGTACTTC. Translated, it gives CSALGLYEQYF.

This clonotype was observed at least ten times. J is TRBJ2-1 and V is TRBV6-5; 8 nucleotides line up with TRBD1. Germline CDR1 MNHEY, CDR2 SVGAGI. The CDR3 runs to 15 residues. V shed 6 bases and J 12 bases; nucleotides not matched to a gene: 16. CDR3 residues: CASSPASGQGVGQFF. As DNA, the CDR3 is TGTGCCAGCAGCCCCGCGTCAGGACAGGGCGTTGGGCAGTTCTTC.

This clonotype was detected ten times or more. This chain links TRBV5-1 with TRBJ2-5; 9 bases are shared with TRBD1. The junction had 1 base not matched to a gene; V was cut back by 0 bases and J by 4 bases. CDR3 length: 14 amino acids. Germline loops: CDR1 SGHRS, CDR2 YFSETQ. The CDR3 loop reads CASSLDRGRETQYF. CDR3 nucleotides: TGCGCCAGCAGCTTGGACAGGGGGCGAGAGACCCAGTACTTC.

This clonotype showed up many times. The chain joins TRBV20-1 to TRBJ2-1; a possible D gene is TRBD2 (6 bases). The CDR3 has 15 amino acids. Trimming cost V 4 bases and J 6 bases, with 19 bases left between them. Germline V gene lookup returns CDR1 DFQATT and CDR2 SNEGSKA (reference sequence). This CDR3 reads CSATEETGESNEQFF. The CDR3 nucleotides read TGCAGTGCTACGGAGGAAACGGGGGAGAGCAATGAGCAGTTCTTC.

By share, this clonotype counts as medium-sized. The V gene is TRBV20-1, the J gene TRBJ1-6; D unclear. The CDR3 loop spans 13 amino acids. Germline V gives CDR1 DFQATT, CDR2 SNEGSKA (reference sequence). V shed 0 bases and J shed 12 bases, with 12 bases lying between them. The CDR3: CSARDRAPEPLHF. CDR3 in DNA: TGCAGTGCTAGAGATCGAGCTCCGGAACCCCTCCACTTT.

This clonotype has ten or more counts. This rearrangement joins TRBV7-2 to TRBJ2-7, with 7 bases fitting TRBD2. Per the germline V gene, CDR1 is SGHTA and CDR2 is FQGNSA. J lost 2 bases, V lost 5 bases, and 9 bases had no gene match. The CDR3 loop spans 15 amino acids. The CDR3 DNA follows: TGTGCCAGCAGCAGAGTAGCGGGTGCCGCCTACGAGCAGTACTTC. Its protein is CASSRVAGAAYEQYF.

This clonotype was counted many times. This sequence joins TRBV7-2 and TRBJ2-7; no reliable D call. Deletions cut 6 bases from V and 2 bases from J, with 14 bases between. The CDR3 sequence is 14 residues long. Germline lookup yields CDR1 SGHTA and CDR2 FQGNSA. The CDR3 sequence is CASRLQKPPYEQYF. Written as DNA, the CDR3 is TGTGCCAGCAGGTTACAGAAGCCCCCCTACGAGCAGTACTTC.